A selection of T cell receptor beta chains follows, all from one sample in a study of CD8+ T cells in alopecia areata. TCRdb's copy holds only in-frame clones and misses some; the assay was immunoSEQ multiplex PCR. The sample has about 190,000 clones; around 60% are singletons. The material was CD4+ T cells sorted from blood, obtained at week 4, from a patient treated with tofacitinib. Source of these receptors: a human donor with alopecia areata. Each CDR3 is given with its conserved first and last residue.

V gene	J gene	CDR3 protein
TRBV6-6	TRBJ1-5	CASSYYSANQPQHF
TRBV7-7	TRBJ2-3	CASSLVWGDTQYF
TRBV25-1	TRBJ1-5	CASSPGLSNQPQHF
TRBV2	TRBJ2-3	CASSYYWDTDTQYF
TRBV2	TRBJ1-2	CASSEGYGVGYGYTF
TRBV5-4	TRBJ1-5	CASSLGEGLGQPQHF
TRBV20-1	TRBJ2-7	CSARDGALEYF
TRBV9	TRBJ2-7	CASSEGAGGYEQYF
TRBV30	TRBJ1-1	CAWSAYQVNTEAFF
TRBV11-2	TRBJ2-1	CASSRGGRGHNEQFF
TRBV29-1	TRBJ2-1	CSVENNEQFF
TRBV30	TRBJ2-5	CAWSQRETQYF
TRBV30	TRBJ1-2	CAWSARRDYGYTF
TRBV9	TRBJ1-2	CASSVVQDPNYGYTF